This T cell receptor (beta chain) was documented in a study of blood T cell repertoires in COVID-19. Overall study: Collection of acute and convalescent COVID-19 samples took place in the United States, Italy and Spain.

TCRdb's table, derived via immunoSEQ multiplex PCR, lists solely in-frame clones and lacks some. Counted here are approximately 350,000 clones, around 88% occurring once; the ten biggest clones make up approximately 3%. Per germline, CDR1 SGHRS and CDR2 YFSETQ. The CDR3 loop spans 14 amino acids. Trimming removed 3 bases from V and 10 bases from J; junction bases left unmatched: 8. The sequenced sample was peripheral blood. This TCR was sampled from a man aged 25-45 years with active or convalescent COVID-19. This chain joins TRBV5-1 and TRBJ2-1, with TRBD2 identical over 9 bases. CDR3: CASSYRGGAGEQFF. CDR3 nucleotide sequence: TGCGCCAGCAGCTATCGCGGGGGGGCCGGAGAGCAGTTCTTC. Complete variable domain (other parts from reference TRBV5-1 and TRBJ2-1): KAGVTQTPRYLIKTRGQQVTLSCSPISGHRSVSWYQQTPGQGLQFLFEYFSETQRNKGNFPGRFSGRQFSNSRSEMNVSTLELGDSALYLCASSYRGGAGEQFFGPGTRLTVL.